One sample yielded the 4 T cell receptor beta chains listed below, sequenced in a study of CD8+CD57+ T cells in acquired aplastic anemia. TCR beta VDJ and CDR3 profiles were obtained from a genomic DNA template. TCRdb re-called the reads with MiXCR, one entry per CDR3 protein. The table has roughly 250,000 distinct CDR3 sequences, 82% seen once; the top ten hold less than 50%. In patients chosen for sequencing, flow cytometry had shown CD8+CD57+ cell expansion. Sequencing input: sorted CD4+, CD8+, or CD8+CD57+ T cells (not recorded which) from PBMCs. Receptors originate from a human donor with aplastic anemia.

Concerning this clonotype: The CDR3 carries no conserved terminal phenylalanine or tryptophan, so it likely arises from a read error. It is unclear where the CDR3 begins or ends on the DNA, so no DNA is shown, and the CDR3 is as TCRdb lists it. This rearrangement joins TRBV2 to TRBJ2-7; the table calls TRBD2, which could not be checked here. Germline assignment: CDR1 SNHLY and CDR2 FYNNEI. A total of 15 residues make up the CDR3, ends included. CDR3: CASGDLGPDTHDLYP.

The V and J genes are TRBV7-8 and TRBJ2-7; D is unresolved. From germline, CDR1 is SGHVS and CDR2 FQNEAQ. CDR3 size: 18 residues. V lost 1 base, J lost 4 bases, and 23 bases lay in between. The CDR3 coding sequence is TGTGCCAGCAGCTTAGAGCCAGGTGCCAATACGCAGTCTTACGAGCAGTACGTC. It yields the protein CASSLEPGANTQSYEQYV.

With respect to this clonotype: A read error may produce the germline difference seen at one junction end. The CDR3 DNA reads TGTGCCAGCAGCTTTGCGAGCGCAATGAGGAGTTCTTTT. It encodes CASSFASAMRSSF. This sequence joins TRBV7-9 and TRBJ2-3; D is ambiguous. CDR1 and CDR2 (germline): SEHNR, FQNEAQ (reference sequence). The CDR3 covers 13 residues.

As to this clonotype: The limits of the CDR3 on the DNA are not certain, so only TCRdb's listed CDR3 is given. The gene calls are TRBV7-3 and TRBJ2-3; TRBD1 is the table's D call and was not checked against the DNA. Germline CDR1 and CDR2: SGHTA and FQGTGA. Including both end residues, the CDR3 is 14 amino acids long. CDR3 sequence: CASSRAGGMATPSF.